Below are 9 T cell receptor beta chains sequenced from a single sample in a study of identical twins. Via MiXCR, TCRdb re-called the 5' RACE reads, giving one row per CDR3 protein. The sample has roughly 690,000 distinct CDR3 sequences; 6.1% are singletons. The sequenced sample consisted of naive T cells sorted from blood. The source of these receptors is a man younger than 30 in good health.

This clonotype turned up a few times. The genes are TRBV9 and TRBJ2-3, with unresolved D. Germline CDR1 reads SGDLS; CDR2 reads YYNGEE. The CDR3 has 16 amino acids. Trimming pared 4 bases from V and 0 bases from J, leaving 15 bases between. The CDR3 DNA sequence: TGTGCCAGCAGCTCCTATTTGGCAGCTAGCACAGATACGCAGTATTTT. This encodes CASSSYLAASTDTQYF.

This clonotype appeared many times. The chain is built from TRBV27 and TRBJ1-1; D is perhaps TRBD1 (5 bases). This CDR3 comprises 13 residues. The V and J ends lost 8 bases and 1 base respectively, with 11 bases between them. Per the germline V gene, CDR1 is MNHEY and CDR2 is SMNVEV (reference sequence). The chain's CDR3 is CASRSGPNTEAFF. In DNA form, the CDR3 reads TGTGCCAGCCGGTCAGGGCCGAACACTGAAGCTTTCTTT.

The rearrangement links TRBV5-1 to TRBJ1-1, with D uncertain. There are 13 residues in the CDR3. V lost 4 bases and J 0 bases, leaving 7 bases between the germline ends. CDR1 SGHRS and CDR2 YFSETQ come from the germline V gene. The CDR3 DNA reads as TGCGCCAGCAGCGTGGATTTGAACACTGAAGCTTTCTTT. It translates to CASSVDLNTEAFF.

This clonotype was seen more than once but under ten times. The rearrangement links TRBV5-1 to TRBJ2-1, with D possibly TRBD2 on 6 matching bases. The CDR3 totals 15 residues. Germline values: CDR1 SGHRS, CDR2 YFSETQ. V gave up 4 bases and J gave up 10 bases, with 21 bases separating them. The chain's CDR3 is CASSLWGESIGEQFF. The CDR3 nucleotides read TGCGCCAGCAGCCTATGGGGGGAGTCGATCGGGGAGCAGTTCTTC. Full variable domain (outside the CDR3, taken from reference TRBV5-1 and TRBJ2-1): KAGVTQTPRYLIKTRGQQVTLSCSPISGHRSVSWYQQTPGQGLQFLFEYFSETQRNKGNFPGRFSGRQFSNSRSEMNVSTLELGDSALYLCASSLWGESIGEQFFGPGTRLTVL.

Concerning this clonotype: This sequence may be a read error, since a much larger clone differs from it by one base. The rearrangement links TRBV5-1 to TRBJ1-1, with D unclear. The CDR3 runs 13 residues. The germline gives CDR1 SGHRS, CDR2 YFSETQ. CDR3 nucleotides: TGCGCCAGCAGCTCCCCAATGAACACTAAAGCTTTCTTT. As protein: CASSSPMNTKAFF.

The V call is TRBV6-1, the J call TRBJ1-1; maybe TRBD1 (5 bases). From germline, CDR1 is MNHNS and CDR2 SASEGT. Trimming removed 8 bases from V and 3 bases from J, with 13 bases in between. CDR3 length: 13 amino acids. For the CDR3, the DNA is TGTGCCAGCCTAGGCAGGGATTACACTGAAGCTTTCTTT. The encoded protein is CASLGRDYTEAFF.

V is TRBV11-2 and J is TRBJ2-5, with 7 bases matching TRBD2. V lost 7 bases, J lost 2 bases, and 7 bases stayed unmatched. Germline CDR1 reads SGHAT; CDR2 reads FQNNGV. The CDR3 has 14 amino acids. This chain's CDR3 is CASKQSGAQETQYF. CDR3 nucleotides: TGTGCCAGCAAACAAAGCGGGGCTCAAGAGACCCAGTACTTC.

This clonotype was detected only a few times. This sequence joins TRBV5-6 and TRBJ1-5; a possible D gene is TRBD1 (6 bases). Germline lookup yields CDR1 SGHDT and CDR2 YYEEEE. CDR3 length: 16 residues. Trimming removed 4 bases at V and 4 bases at J, with 18 bases between. Here the CDR3 DNA reads TGTGCCAGCAGCCGCTGGTATGGGGGCCGAAATCAGCCCCAGCATTTT. Translating it yields CASSRWYGGRNQPQHF.

In its sample, this clonotype was seen many times. V usage is TRBV10-3 and J usage is TRBJ2-5; D might be TRBD1 (5 bases). Germline V gives CDR1 ENHRY, CDR2 SYGVKD. Trimming removed 6 bases at V and 0 bases at J, with 8 bases between. The CDR3 extends over 13 amino acids. This chain's CDR3 is CAIRATDQETQYF. The CDR3 DNA follows: TGTGCCATCAGAGCGACAGACCAAGAGACCCAGTACTTC.